The rows below give T cell receptor beta chains drawn from one sample of a study of blood T cell repertoires in COVID-19. Here immunoSEQ multiplex PCR was the method, and the copy in TCRdb shows in-frame clones only, minus some. The sample records 250,000 to 350,000 clones, approximately 90% being singletons. The specimen was peripheral blood. The receptors originated from a woman in her twenties or thirties with active or convalescent COVID-19. Both conserved end residues are part of each CDR3. The D gene is left open where the match is weak. Some rows have no size entry. The others give once, few or many, or a class for an expanded clone.

j_call: TRBJ1-2; d_call: .; v_call: TRBV7-8; clone_size: .; cdr3_aa: CASSPGPGQLNGYTF; cdr3_nt: TGTGCCAGCAGCCCGGGTCCCGGACAGTTGAATGGCTACACCTTC
j_call: TRBJ2-5; d_call: TRBD1; v_call: TRBV7-3; clone_size: few; cdr3_aa: CASSPPRSDRGWETQYF; cdr3_nt: TGTGCCAGCAGCCCACCCCGGAGCGACAGGGGGTGGGAGACCCAGTACTTC
j_call: TRBJ2-3; d_call: TRBD2; v_call: TRBV5-1; clone_size: .; cdr3_aa: CASSLGGLAATDTQYF; cdr3_nt: TGCGCCAGCAGCTTGGGCGGACTAGCGGCCACAGATACGCAGTATTTT
j_call: TRBJ2-1; d_call: TRBD1; v_call: TRBV6-5; clone_size: .; cdr3_aa: CASSRDRGVGQFF; cdr3_nt: TGTGCCAGCAGTCGGGACAGGGGGGTGGGGCAGTTCTTC
j_call: TRBJ2-7; d_call: TRBD1; v_call: TRBV29-1; clone_size: .; cdr3_aa: CSVGDRPEQYF; cdr3_nt: TGCAGCGTGGGGGACAGACCCGAGCAGTACTTC
j_call: TRBJ1-4; d_call: TRBD1; v_call: TRBV5-4; clone_size: .; cdr3_aa: CASSWDRGDEKLFF; cdr3_nt: TGTGCCAGCAGCTGGGACAGGGGGGATGAAAAACTGTTTTTT
j_call: TRBJ2-2; d_call: .; v_call: TRBV30; clone_size: .; cdr3_aa: CAWKYGGREAGELFF; cdr3_nt: TGTGCCTGGAAGTATGGAGGCAGGGAGGCCGGGGAGCTGTTTTTT
j_call: TRBJ1-5; d_call: .; v_call: TRBV20-1; clone_size: few; cdr3_aa: CSARFGQGNHF; cdr3_nt: .
j_call: TRBJ2-3; d_call: .; v_call: TRBV20-1; clone_size: .; cdr3_aa: CSARQTDTQYF; cdr3_nt: TGCAGTGCTAGACAGACAGATACGCAGTATTTT
j_call: TRBJ1-4; d_call: .; v_call: TRBV6-6; clone_size: .; cdr3_aa: CAIQDSFNEKLFF; cdr3_nt: TGTGCCATCCAAGACAGCTTTAATGAAAAACTGTTTTTT
j_call: TRBJ1-1; d_call: .; v_call: TRBV5-6; clone_size: .; cdr3_aa: CASSLVVSQGQNTEAFF; cdr3_nt: TGTGCCAGCAGCTTAGTTGTTAGTCAGGGACAGAACACTGAAGCTTTCTTT
j_call: TRBJ1-3; d_call: .; v_call: TRBV9; clone_size: many; cdr3_aa: CASSVNTGYSGNTIYF; cdr3_nt: TGTGCCAGCAGCGTAAATACAGGGTACTCTGGAAACACCATATATTTT
j_call: TRBJ1-3; d_call: .; v_call: TRBV18; clone_size: few; cdr3_aa: CASSRQGTSGNTIYF; cdr3_nt: TGTGCCAGCTCACGCCAGGGGACCTCTGGAAACACCATATATTTT
j_call: TRBJ1-2; d_call: TRBD1; v_call: TRBV2; clone_size: once; cdr3_aa: CASEGQVNYGYTF; cdr3_nt: TGTGCCAGCGAGGGACAGGTAAACTATGGCTACACCTTC
j_call: TRBJ1-6; d_call: .; v_call: TRBV14; clone_size: .; cdr3_aa: CASSQAWRDGSPLHF; cdr3_nt: TGTGCCAGCAGCCAAGCCTGGAGGGATGGATCACCCCTCCACTTT
j_call: TRBJ1-6; d_call: .; v_call: TRBV3-1/TRBV3-2; clone_size: few; cdr3_aa: CASSEAGGVNSPLHF; cdr3_nt: TGTGCCAGCAGCGAGGCCGGGGGAGTAAATTCACCCCTCCACTTT
j_call: TRBJ2-3; d_call: TRBD2; v_call: TRBV5-1; clone_size: .; cdr3_aa: CASSLVLAGGTDTQYF; cdr3_nt: TGCGCCAGCAGCTTGGTACTAGCGGGGGGCACAGATACGCAGTATTTT